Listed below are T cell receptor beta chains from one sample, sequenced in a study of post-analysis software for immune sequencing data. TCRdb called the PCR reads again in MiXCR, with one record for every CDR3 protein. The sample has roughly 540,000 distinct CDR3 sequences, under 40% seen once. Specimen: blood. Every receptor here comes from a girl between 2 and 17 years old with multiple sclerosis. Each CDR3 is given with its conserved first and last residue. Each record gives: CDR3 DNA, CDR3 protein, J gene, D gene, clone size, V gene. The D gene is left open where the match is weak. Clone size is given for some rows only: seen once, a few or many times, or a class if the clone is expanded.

TGCGCCAGCAGCATGCCGGGCAACTCTGGGGCCAACGTCCTGACTTTC,CASSMPGNSGANVLTF,TRBJ2-6,-,-,TRBV5-1
TGTGCCAGCAGCACGACAGGTGCGGGTCAGCCCCAGCATTTT,CASSTTGAGQPQHF,TRBJ1-5,-,-,TRBV9
TGCGCCAGCAGCTTGGAGGGAGGGCAAAGGGCTGAAGCTTGCTTT,CASSLEGGQRAEACF,TRBJ1-1,-,-,TRBV5-1
TGCAGTGCTCCCACAGGCGTTAGCTCCTACGAGCAGTACTTC,CSAPTGVSSYEQYF,TRBJ2-7,-,few,TRBV20-1
TGCGCCAGCAGCTCTCCGGGACAGGCGAATGAAAAACTGTTTTTT,CASSSPGQANEKLFF,TRBJ1-4,TRBD1,-,TRBV5-1
TGTGCCACCAGCAGAGATCTCCAGATATCTTCCACCTTC,CATSRDLQISSTF,TRBJ1-2,-,few,TRBV15
TGTGCCAGCAGCCCAACGGGGTTAAGTGGGGAGCTGTTTTTT,CASSPTGLSGELFF,TRBJ2-2,-,-,TRBV7-2
TGCGCCAGCAGTGAACCACGGGACAGGGTTAATGAGCAGTTCTTC,CASSEPRDRVNEQFF,TRBJ2-1,TRBD1,few,TRBV10-1
TGTGCCAGCAGCCCGACTAGCGGGGGGGGGAGCTACAATGAGCAGTTCTTC,CASSPTSGGGSYNEQFF,TRBJ2-1,TRBD2,-,TRBV7-9
TGTGCCAGCAGCTTCAACCCGGACAGTCTTGAAAAACGGTTTTTT,CASSFNPDSLEKRFF,TRBJ1-4,-,-,TRBV7-3
TGCAGCGTTGAAAGGGGCCACGAGCAGTACTTC,CSVERGHEQYF,TRBJ2-7,-,few,TRBV29-1